These 24 T cell receptor beta chains originate from one sample sequenced in a study of T cell repertoires in cytomegalovirus infection. No antigens are known for them. Each CDR3 protein is one row after TCRdb ran MiXCR on the reads. This sample has over 250,000 distinct CDR3 sequences, with approximately 22% found just once. The sample in question was cultured PBMCs, obtained from culture after CMV antigen stimulation. Receptors originate from a human donor in good health (CMV status not recorded). Some clones in this sample may be carry-over from other donors' samples.

The sample holds a few counts of this clonotype. This chain connects TRBV7-9 to TRBJ2-1; D uncertain. CDR1 is SEHNR, CDR2 FQNEAQ, per germline (reference sequence). Trimming shortened V by 2 bases and J by 4 bases, and 12 bases separated the two germline ends. The CDR3 is 15 amino acids. The CDR3 is CASSLKQKSYNEQFF. The CDR3 DNA reads as TGTGCCAGCAGCTTAAAACAGAAGAGTTACAATGAGCAGTTCTTC.

This clonotype has at least ten counts. The CDR3 reads CASSPGLAGVADTQYF. DNA of the CDR3: TGTGCCAGCAGCCCGGGACTAGCGGGAGTGGCAGATACGCAGTATTTT. The chain employs TRBV11-2 and TRBJ2-3; 14 nucleotides align to TRBD2. Germline trimming cut 5 bases from V and 4 bases from J; bases unmatched to any gene: 5. The CDR3 covers 16 residues. Germline assignment: CDR1 SGHAT and CDR2 FQNNGV.

This clonotype turned up a few times. The genes are TRBV6-1 and TRBJ2-1, with 8 bases that match TRBD2. CDR1 and CDR2 from the germline V gene are MNHNS and SASEGT. This CDR3 has 15 residues. The V and J ends lost 8 bases and 8 bases, in that order; junction bases with no gene match: 14. The CDR3 protein is CASWGFSGITYEQFF. DNA of the CDR3: TGTGCCAGCTGGGGATTTAGCGGGATAACTTATGAGCAGTTCTTC.

This clonotype turned up a few times. This chain uses TRBV5-1 with TRBJ2-5, with TRBD2 identical over 11 bases. Germline CDR1 reads SGHRS; CDR2 reads YFSETQ. The trim removed 3 bases at V and 2 bases at J, leaving 18 bases unmatched. This CDR3 region has 20 residues. This CDR3 is CASSYTAEDTSGRDQETQYF. The CDR3 DNA reads as TGCGCCAGCAGCTACACCGCGGAAGACACTAGCGGGAGAGATCAAGAGACCCAGTACTTC.

This clonotype was observed a handful of times. One junction end does not reproduce the germline sequence, and a read error may be involved. The chain couples TRBV7-2 to TRBJ2-3; 7 bases line up with TRBD2. The CDR3 spans 13 residues. The germline gives CDR1 SGHTA, CDR2 FQGNSA. The CDR3 DNA follows: TGTGCCAGCCGAGGCGGGGGTCCCCTGGCTTTGCATTTT. Protein sequence: CASRGGGPLALHF.

Worth noting for this clonotype: Sequence at one end of the junction differs from germline and may be a read error. The V gene is TRBV5-3, the J gene TRBJ2-7, with D tentatively TRBD1 or TRBD2 (5 bases each). TRBV5-3 qualifies as an ORF whose function is uncertain. The CDR3 sequence is 16 residues long. In DNA, the CDR3 is TGTGCCAGCAGCTTGGTTTACCCCGGGGCCTCCTACGAGCAGTACTTC. It translates to CASSLVYPGASYEQYF.

This chain connects TRBV4-3 to TRBJ2-2; TRBD1 matches at 9 bases. With V trimmed by 1 base and J by 3 bases, 3 bases remained unmatched. The length of the CDR3 is 16 residues. The V gene's germline CDR1 is LGHNA and CDR2 YSLEER. The CDR3 is CASSQGTGVDTGELFF. For the CDR3, the DNA is TGCGCCAGCAGCCAAGGGACAGGGGTGGACACCGGGGAGCTGTTTTTT.

This chain links TRBV5-1 with TRBJ2-1; 9 nucleotides agree with TRBD1. The CDR3 totals 12 residues. Trimming cost V 4 bases and J 8 bases; bases outside gene matches: 1. Germline V CDR1 and CDR2: SGHRS, YFSETQ. CDR3 protein: CASSTGGDEQFF. In DNA, the CDR3 is TGCGCCAGCAGCACAGGGGGCGATGAGCAGTTCTTC. Looking up the rest from reference TRBV5-1 and TRBJ2-1 gives the full variable domain: KAGVTQTPRYLIKTRGQQVTLSCSPISGHRSVSWYQQTPGQGLQFLFEYFSETQRNKGNFPGRFSGRQFSNSRSEMNVSTLELGDSALYLCASSTGGDEQFFGPGTRLTVL.

This clonotype was seen ten or more times. The V and J genes are TRBV18 and TRBJ1-2, with no clear D. The CDR3 runs to 12 residues. V was cut by 3 bases and J by 6 bases, with 8 bases left in between. Per the germline V gene, CDR1 is KGHSH and CDR2 is LQKENI. The CDR3 is CASSPGVHGYTF. The CDR3 nucleotides are TGTGCCAGCTCACCCGGGGTACATGGCTACACCTTC.

This clonotype was counted between two and nine times. The gene calls are TRBV5-8 and TRBJ1-2, with D tentatively TRBD1 (5 bases). The germline V gene encodes CDR1 SGHTS and CDR2 YDEGEE. V gave up 4 bases and J gave up 7 bases, with 11 bases separating them. The CDR3 has 12 residues. This chain's CDR3 is CASSIRVSGYTF. CDR3 sequence (DNA): TGTGCCAGCAGCATCAGGGTTAGTGGCTACACCTTC.

The sample holds many counts of this clonotype. The chain employs TRBV7-9 and TRBJ1-1; TRBD1 agrees at 9 bases. There are 15 residues in the CDR3. Germline loops: CDR1 SEHNR, CDR2 FQNEAQ (reference sequence). Trimming at V came to 4 bases and at J to 5 bases, leaving 8 bases not matched to a gene. CDR3 region: CASSSGQGRLTEAFF. The CDR3 nucleotides are TGTGCCAGCAGCTCGGGACAGGGAAGATTAACTGAAGCTTTCTTT.

This chain joins TRBV6-6 and TRBJ1-2; D remains unclear. The CDR3 has 17 residues. The V end lost 0 bases, the J end lost 8 bases, and 22 bases lay between the germline ends. Germline values: CDR1 MNHNY, CDR2 SVGAGI (reference sequence). In DNA, the CDR3 is TGTGCCAGCAGTTACTCGACTCCAGGTCGGCACAAGACCGGCTACACCTTC. As protein: CASSYSTPGRHKTGYTF.

The chain links TRBV7-9 to TRBJ2-2, with D unclear. Trimming cost V 1 base and J 5 bases, with 11 bases left between them. CDR1 is SEHNR and CDR2 is FQNEAQ in the germline V gene (reference sequence). The CDR3 loop spans 15 amino acids. The CDR3 DNA is TGTGCCAGCAGCTTAGGGGCTCCGACGACCGGGGAGCTGTTTTTT. Amino acids: CASSLGAPTTGELFF.

The V and J genes are TRBV7-2 and TRBJ1-1; 8 nucleotides align to TRBD1. The CDR3 sequence is 13 residues long. V gave up 1 base and J gave up 7 bases; unmatched junction bases: 2. Germline values: CDR1 SGHTA, CDR2 FQGNSA. CDR3 in DNA: TGTGCCAGCAGCTTAGACAGGGGGAATGAAGCTTTCTTT. Encoded protein: CASSLDRGNEAFF.

A few counts support this clonotype. This chain uses TRBV6-5 with TRBJ2-7, with 7 bases lining up with TRBD2. V was clipped by 8 bases and J by 2 bases; unmatched bases: 9. The CDR3 runs to 14 residues. Looked up from germline, CDR1 is MNHEY and CDR2 is SVGAGI. The DNA for the CDR3 is TGTGCCAGCCAACCGAGGGAGGGGCCCTACGAGCAGTACTTC. Translating gives CASQPREGPYEQYF.

This clonotype has more than one count but fewer than ten. The chain couples TRBV5-1 to TRBJ2-6; TRBD1 matches at 8 bases. Trimming at V came to 4 bases and at J to 0 bases, leaving 6 bases not matched to a gene. This CDR3 contains 17 residues. CDR1 and CDR2 from the germline V gene are SGHRS and YFSETQ. The CDR3 nucleotides are TGCGCCAGCAGCACCGGACAGGGATACTCTGGGGCCAACGTCCTGACTTTC. This gives the protein CASSTGQGYSGANVLTF.

This clonotype has a count of ten or more. The chain employs TRBV7-2 and TRBJ1-2; no firm D call. This CDR3 region has 14 residues. Germline V gene lookup returns CDR1 SGHTA and CDR2 FQGNSA. V lost 0 bases and J 3 bases, leaving 8 bases between the germline ends. CDR3 coding DNA: TGTGCCAGCAGCTTAGCTGGGGAGGACTATGGCTACACCTTC. It translates to CASSLAGEDYGYTF. Combining the CDR3 with reference TRBV7-2 and TRBJ1-2 gives the whole variable domain GAGVSQSPSNKVTEKGKDVELRCDPISGHTALYWYRQSLGQGLEFLIYFQGNSAPDKSGLPSDRFSAERTGGSVSTLTIQRTQQEDSAVYLCASSLAGEDYGYTFGSGTRLTVV.

Turning to this clonotype: A much bigger clone sits one base away, suggesting this may be a read error. V and J are TRBV12-5 and TRBJ2-2, with D possibly TRBD1 on 6 matching bases. The length of the CDR3 is 17 residues. Germline V gene sequence: CDR1 LGHNT, CDR2 FRNRAP. CDR3: CAGGLVRGTANTGELFF. The CDR3 DNA reads as TGTGCTGGTGGTTTGGTAAGGGGGACGGCGAACACCGGGGAGCTGTTTTTT. Drawing the rest from reference TRBV12-5 and TRBJ2-2, the complete variable domain is DARVTQTPRHKVTEMGQEVTMRCQPILGHNTVFWYRQTMMQGLELLAYFRNRAPLDDSGMPKDRFSAEMPDATLATLKIQPSEPRDSAVYFCAGGLVRGTANTGELFFGEGSRLTVL.

V usage is TRBV7-4 and J usage is TRBJ2-1; possible D gene TRBD2, 5 bases. V gave up 4 bases and J gave up 13 bases, with 14 bases separating them. Germline-derived CDR1 and CDR2 are SGHVT and SQSDAQ. This CDR3 is built from 12 residues. The DNA of the CDR3 is TGTGCCAGCAGCTATAGACTACCAGATCAGTTCTTC. Encoded protein: CASSYRLPDQFF.

This chain uses TRBV7-9 with TRBJ2-5; D is possibly TRBD2 (6 bases). Germline V gene sequence: CDR1 SEHNR, CDR2 FQNEAQ (reference sequence). The CDR3 extends over 19 amino acids. The ends were cut back, 4 bases at V and 0 bases at J, with 24 bases in the middle. The CDR3 spells CASSSGRRGLRPNQETQYF. CDR3 coding DNA: TGTGCCAGCAGCTCTGGTCGAAGGGGACTGCGGCCAAACCAAGAGACCCAGTACTTC.

The chain employs TRBV20-1 and TRBJ2-5; D tentatively reads TRBD1 or TRBD2 (5 bases each). Germline CDR1 is DFQATT and CDR2 is SNEGSKA (reference sequence). This CDR3 region has 13 residues. Trimming took off 4 bases at V and 7 bases at J, with 16 bases between the two ends. The CDR3 DNA follows: TGCAGTGCTATCCGGGACCCCCGCGGGACCCAGTACTTC. Its translation is CSAIRDPRGTQYF.

J is TRBJ1-6 and V is TRBV28; 8 nucleotides agree with TRBD1. CDR3 length equals 13 residues. Germline CDR1 and CDR2: MDHEN and SYDVKM. J was trimmed by 9 bases and V by 6 bases; bases with no gene match: 4. In DNA, the CDR3 is TGTGCCAGCAGACAGGGGGGGAGTTCACCCCTCCACTTT. Its translation is CASRQGGSSPLHF.

This chain joins TRBV4-3 and TRBJ2-3, with 7 bases lining up with TRBD1. This CDR3 is 14 amino acids long. Germline lookup yields CDR1 LGHNA and CDR2 YSLEER. V lost 2 bases to trimming and J lost 4 bases; unmatched junction nucleotides: 3. The CDR3 region has the DNA TGCGCCAGCAGCCAAAGACAGGGCGCAGATACGCAGTATTTT. This translates into CASSQRQGADTQYF.

This clonotype was recorded a few times. The chain is built from TRBV19 and TRBJ1-3, with 10 bases aligning to TRBD1. V shed 7 bases, J shed 4 bases, and the junction held 7 bases outside the gene matches. Germline V gene data show CDR1 as LNHDA and CDR2 as SQIVND (reference sequence). This CDR3 spans 15 amino acids. The CDR3 DNA reads TGTGCCAGTATACGCCGGGACAGGGGAGGAAACACCATATATTTT. Encoded protein: CASIRRDRGGNTIYF.